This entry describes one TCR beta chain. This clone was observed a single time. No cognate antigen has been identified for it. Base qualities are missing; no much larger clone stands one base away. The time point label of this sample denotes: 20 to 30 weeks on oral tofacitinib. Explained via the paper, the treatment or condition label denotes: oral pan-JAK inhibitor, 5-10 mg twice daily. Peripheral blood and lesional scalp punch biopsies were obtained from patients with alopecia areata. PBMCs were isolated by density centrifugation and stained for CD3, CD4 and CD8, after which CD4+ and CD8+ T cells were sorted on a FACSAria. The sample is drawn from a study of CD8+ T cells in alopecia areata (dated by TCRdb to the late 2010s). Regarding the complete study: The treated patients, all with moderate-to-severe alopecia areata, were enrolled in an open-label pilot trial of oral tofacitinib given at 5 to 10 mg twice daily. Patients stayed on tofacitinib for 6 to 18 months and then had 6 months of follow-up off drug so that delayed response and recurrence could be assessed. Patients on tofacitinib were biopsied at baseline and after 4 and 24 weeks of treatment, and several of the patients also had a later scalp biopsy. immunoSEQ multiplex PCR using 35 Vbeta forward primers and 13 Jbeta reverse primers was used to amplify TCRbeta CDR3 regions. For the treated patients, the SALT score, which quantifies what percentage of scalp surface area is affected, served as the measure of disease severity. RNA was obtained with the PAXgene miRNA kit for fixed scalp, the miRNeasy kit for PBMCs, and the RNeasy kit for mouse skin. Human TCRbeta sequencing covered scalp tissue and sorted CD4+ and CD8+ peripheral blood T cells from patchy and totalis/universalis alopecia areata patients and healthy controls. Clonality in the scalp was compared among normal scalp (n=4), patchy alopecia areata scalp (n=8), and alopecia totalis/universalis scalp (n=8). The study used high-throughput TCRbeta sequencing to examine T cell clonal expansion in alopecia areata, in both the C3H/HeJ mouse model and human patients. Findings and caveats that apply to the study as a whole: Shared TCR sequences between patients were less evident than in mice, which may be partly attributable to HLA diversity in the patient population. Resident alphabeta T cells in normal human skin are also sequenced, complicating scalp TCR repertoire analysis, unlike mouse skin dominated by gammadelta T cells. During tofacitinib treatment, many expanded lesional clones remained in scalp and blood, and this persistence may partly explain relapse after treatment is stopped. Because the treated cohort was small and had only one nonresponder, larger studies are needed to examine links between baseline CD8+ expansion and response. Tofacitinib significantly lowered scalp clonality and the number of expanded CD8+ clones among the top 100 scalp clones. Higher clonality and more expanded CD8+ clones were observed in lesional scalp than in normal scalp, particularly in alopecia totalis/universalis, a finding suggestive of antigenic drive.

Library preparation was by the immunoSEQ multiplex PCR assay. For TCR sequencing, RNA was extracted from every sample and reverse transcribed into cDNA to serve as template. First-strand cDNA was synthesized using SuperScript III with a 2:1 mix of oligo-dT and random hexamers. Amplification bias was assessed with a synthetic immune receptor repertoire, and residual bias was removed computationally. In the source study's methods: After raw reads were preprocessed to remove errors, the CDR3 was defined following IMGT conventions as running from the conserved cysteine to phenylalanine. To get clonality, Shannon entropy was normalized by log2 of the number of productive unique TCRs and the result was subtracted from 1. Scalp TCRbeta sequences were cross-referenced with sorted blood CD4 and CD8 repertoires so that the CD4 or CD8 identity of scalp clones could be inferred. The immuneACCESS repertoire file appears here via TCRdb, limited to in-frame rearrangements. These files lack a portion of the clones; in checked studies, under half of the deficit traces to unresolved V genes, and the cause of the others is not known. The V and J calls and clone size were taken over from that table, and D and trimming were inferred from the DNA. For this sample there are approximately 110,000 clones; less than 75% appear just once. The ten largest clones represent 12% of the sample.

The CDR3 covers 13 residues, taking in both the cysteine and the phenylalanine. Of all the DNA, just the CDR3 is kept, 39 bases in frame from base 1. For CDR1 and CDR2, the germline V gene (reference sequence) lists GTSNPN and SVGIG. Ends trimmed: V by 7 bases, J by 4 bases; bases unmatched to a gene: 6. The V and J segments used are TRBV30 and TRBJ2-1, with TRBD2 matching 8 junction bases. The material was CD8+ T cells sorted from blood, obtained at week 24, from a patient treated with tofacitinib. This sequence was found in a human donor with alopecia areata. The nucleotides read TGTGCCTTCGAAGCTAGCGGGTACAATGAGCAGTTCTTC. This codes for CAFEASGYNEQFF.